This T cell receptor beta chain was recorded in a study of blood T cell repertoires in COVID-19. In the study overall: The origin of the acute and convalescent COVID-19 samples was the United States, Italy and Spain.

This CDR3 has 13 residues. With 4 bases removed from V and 6 bases from J, the gap between germline ends came to 13 bases. Germline assignment: CDR1 SGHDT and CDR2 YYEEEE. Original analysis: Scientists estimated how many nucleated cells there were by amplifying reference gene primers. TCRdb's copy holds only in-frame clones and misses some; the assay was immunoSEQ multiplex PCR. The V and J calls and clone size were taken over from that table, and D and trimming were inferred from the DNA. Counted here are approximately 52,000 clones, about 90% occurring once; the ten biggest clones make up roughly 15%.

The sequenced material came from peripheral blood. The gene calls are TRBV5-6 and TRBJ1-1, with a weak D call TRBD1 (6 bases). The source of this sequence is a human donor with active COVID-19. The donor label of this sample is uncertain. Here the CDR3 DNA reads TGTGCCAGCAGCACCGGGACACCTCCTGAAGCTTTCTTT. Its translation: CASSTGTPPEAFF.